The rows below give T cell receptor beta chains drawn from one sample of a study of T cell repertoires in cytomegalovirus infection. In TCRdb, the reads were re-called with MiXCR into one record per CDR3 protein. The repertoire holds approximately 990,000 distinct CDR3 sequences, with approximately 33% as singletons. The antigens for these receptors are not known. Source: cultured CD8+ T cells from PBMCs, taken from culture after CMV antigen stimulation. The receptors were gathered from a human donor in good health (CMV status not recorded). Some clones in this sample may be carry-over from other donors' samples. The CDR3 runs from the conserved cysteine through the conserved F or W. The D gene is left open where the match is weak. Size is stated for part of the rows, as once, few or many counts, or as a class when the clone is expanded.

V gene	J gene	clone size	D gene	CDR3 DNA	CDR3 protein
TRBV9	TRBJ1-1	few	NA	TGTGCCAGCAGCGTACAAGGGACAATGAACACTGAAGCTTTCTTT	CASSVQGTMNTEAFF
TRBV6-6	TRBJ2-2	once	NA	TGTGCCAGCAGCCCGGCGCCGACGAACACCGGGGAGCTGTTTTTT	CASSPAPTNTGELFF
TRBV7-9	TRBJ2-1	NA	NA	TGTGCCAGCAGCTTAGGGGAGCGACGGGTGACAAATGAGCAGTTCTTC	CASSLGERRVTNEQFF
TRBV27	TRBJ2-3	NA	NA	TGTGCCAGCAGTTCCCAAGCGGAAACAAGCACAGATACGCAGTATTTT	CASSSQAETSTDTQYF
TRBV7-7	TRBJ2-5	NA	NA	TGTGCTAGCAGCCCCCCCGGACAGTTTCGAGAGACCCAGTACTTC	CASSPPGQFRETQYF
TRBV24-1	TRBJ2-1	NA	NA	TGTGCCACCAGTGATTGGGGCAATAACAATGAGCAGTTCTTC	CATSDWGNNNEQFF
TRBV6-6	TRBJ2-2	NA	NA	TGTGCCACCACAATGGGGGGGCGCGTTACCGGGGAGCTGTTTTTT	CATTMGGRVTGELFF
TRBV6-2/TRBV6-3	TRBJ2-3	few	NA	TGTGCCAGCACGGGCCTACGGGGGTCAAGGGCAGATACGCAGTATTTT	CASTGLRGSRADTQYF
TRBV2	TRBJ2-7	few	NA	TGTGCCAGCAGAGTTGGGACCGACAGCTCCTACGAGCAGTACTTC	CASRVGTDSSYEQYF
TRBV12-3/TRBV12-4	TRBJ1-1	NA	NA	TGTGCCAGCAGTTTTCCGCGGGAAGCTTTCTTT	CASSFPREAFF
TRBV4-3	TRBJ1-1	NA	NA	TGCGCCAGCAGCCAATGGTATCAGAACACTGAAGCTTTCTTT	CASSQWYQNTEAFF
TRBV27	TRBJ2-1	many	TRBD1	TGTGCCAGCAGTTCTACAGGGGTCGTCGTCCTAAGCTCCTACAATGAGCAGTTCTTC	CASSSTGVVVLSSYNEQFF
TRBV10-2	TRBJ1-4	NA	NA	TGCGCCAGCAGTGAGTCGGGACGGGTAAATGAAAAACTGTTTTTT	CASSESGRVNEKLFF
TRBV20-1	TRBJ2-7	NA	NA	TGCAGTGCTAGGGATGCGGACCCCAGGGAAGTTTACGAGCAGTACTTC	CSARDADPREVYEQYF
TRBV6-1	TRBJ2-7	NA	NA	TGTGCCAGCAGTGAAGGGCAGCCCGGAGTCTACGAGCAGTACTTC	CASSEGQPGVYEQYF
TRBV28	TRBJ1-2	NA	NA	TGTGCCAGCAGTTTAGTGGCAGGGCCTCGTTCACAACTCTATGGCTACACCTTC	CASSLVAGPRSQLYGYTF
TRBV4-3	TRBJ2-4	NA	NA	TGCGCCAGCAGCCAAGTCCCAGGTGAAAACATTCAGTACTTC	CASSQVPGENIQYF
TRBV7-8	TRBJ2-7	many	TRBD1	TGTGCCAGCAGCGTTCACCGGGACAGCCTGTCCTACGAGCAGTACTTC	CASSVHRDSLSYEQYF
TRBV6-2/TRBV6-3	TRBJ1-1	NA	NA	TGTGCCAGCATAACCGGGGCCGGATCGAATGAAGCTTTCTTT	CASITGAGSNEAFF
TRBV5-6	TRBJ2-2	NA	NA	TGTGCCAGCTCCGGGACTGATGACACCGGGGAGCTGTTTTTT	CASSGTDDTGELFF
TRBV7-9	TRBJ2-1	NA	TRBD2	TGTGCCAGCAGCTTAGATCTACTAGCGGGGGGGCCACGGCAGTTCTTC	CASSLDLLAGGPRQFF
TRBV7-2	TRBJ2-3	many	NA	TGTGCCAGCAGCTTCCGGGACTCAATTAGCACAGATACGCAGTATTTT	CASSFRDSISTDTQYF
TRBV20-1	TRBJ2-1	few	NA	TGCAGTGCTAGATCTCCCCATGAGCAGTTCTTC	CSARSPHEQFF
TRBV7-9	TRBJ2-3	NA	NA	TGTGCCAGCAGCTCTACTAGGCACGGCCCAGATACGCAGTATTTT	CASSSTRHGPDTQYF
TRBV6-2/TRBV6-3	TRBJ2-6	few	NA	TGTGCCAGCAGTTACTCGACACAGCCTGGCTCTGGGGCCAACGTCCTGACTTTC	CASSYSTQPGSGANVLTF
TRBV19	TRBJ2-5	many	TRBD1	TGTGCCAGTAGTACGGACAGGGACCAAGAGACCCAGTACTTC	CASSTDRDQETQYF
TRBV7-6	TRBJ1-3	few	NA	TGTGCCAGCAGCTTAGGGACGCCAGCGGAGTCGACCATATATTTT	CASSLGTPAESTIYF